A single sample is the source of the 7 T cell receptor beta chains below, sequenced in a study of cytomegalovirus exposure and HLA in healthy donors. Primers: 60 Vbeta forward and 13 Jbeta reverse. The repertoire was sequenced with immunoSEQ multiplex PCR; TCRdb's copy has only in-frame clones and lacks some. The repertoire includes roughly 100,000 clones, roughly 80% of them detected once, and approximately 4% sits in the top ten. The specimen was PBMCs. The receptors derive from a man aged 45-65 years in good health and CMV-seropositive.

The rearrangement joins TRBV28 to TRBJ1-1; D is ambiguous. This CDR3 is built from 12 residues. V was shortened by 2 bases and J by 4 bases, with 5 bases between the two germline ends. The germline CDR1 and CDR2 sequences are MDHEN and SYDVKM. The CDR3 nucleotides are TGTGCCAGCAGTTTAACAACCACTGAAGCTTTCTTT. Translating gives CASSLTTTEAFF.

This sequence joins TRBV5-1 and TRBJ2-1; 9 bases match TRBD2. Germline V lookup: CDR1 SGHRS, CDR2 YFSETQ. Losses at the gene ends were 2 bases for V and 9 bases for J; bases not matched to a gene: 9. The CDR3 contains 15 residues. The CDR3 DNA sequence: TGCGCCAGCAGCTTCACTGCGGGAGGGCCTCTTGAGCAGTTCTTC. Amino acid sequence: CASSFTAGGPLEQFF.

V and J are TRBV11-3 and TRBJ2-1; 10 bases are shared with TRBD2. The germline V gene has CDR1 SGHNT and CDR2 YENEEA. The CDR3 is 15 amino acids. Unmatched junction bases numbered 5, after V lost 2 bases and J lost 7 bases. CDR3 in amino acids: CASSLYSGRANEQFF. As DNA, the CDR3 is TGTGCCAGCAGCTTATACAGCGGGAGGGCAAATGAGCAGTTCTTC.

A note on this clone: Other DNA sequences within the sample encode an identical CDR3. The chain couples TRBV9 to TRBJ2-5; TRBD1 might be the D (5 bases). Germline V gives CDR1 SGDLS, CDR2 YYNGEE. V lost 3 bases to trimming and J lost 2 bases, with 11 bases between them. The CDR3 runs to 14 residues. CDR3: CASSGGRGQETQYF. CDR3 nucleotides: TGTGCCAGCAGCGGAGGTAGGGGTCAAGAGACCCAGTACTTC.

This clone was picked up one time. V and J are TRBV28 and TRBJ2-4; D is perhaps TRBD1 (5 bases). Germline CDR1 reads MDHEN; CDR2 reads SYDVKM. The germline V and J ends were trimmed by 6 bases and 8 bases, with 17 bases remaining between them. The CDR3 length is 14 residues. CDR3 amino acids: CASSTGGKGDIQYF. CDR3 DNA sequence: TGTGCCAGCAGCACCGGCGGTAAAGGGGACATTCAGTACTTC.

J is TRBJ2-5 and V is TRBV27; D unresolved. The DNA end favors TRBJ2-7, so the J call may be wrong. The CDR3 loop spans 9 amino acids. In germline, CDR1 is MNHEY, CDR2 SMNVEV (reference sequence). DNA of the CDR3: TGTGCCAGCACCTACGAGCAGTACTTC. As protein: CASTYEQYF.

The chain carries TRBV15 and TRBJ2-2; D uncertain. V lost 0 bases and J 0 bases, leaving 17 bases between the germline ends. CDR1 is LNHNV, CDR2 YYDKDF, per germline (reference sequence). The CDR3 consists of 19 residues. CDR3 loop: CATSRDLGLTIPNTGELFF. The CDR3 DNA reads TGTGCCACCAGCAGAGATCTGGGCCTGACAATCCCGAACACCGGGGAGCTGTTTTTT. Complete variable domain (other parts from reference TRBV15 and TRBJ2-2): DAMVIQNPRYQVTQFGKPVTLSCSQTLNHNVMYWYQQKSSQAPKLLFHYYDKDFNNEADTPDNFQSRRPNTSFCFLDIRSPGLGDTAMYLCATSRDLGLTIPNTGELFFGEGSRLTVL.